Given below is one T cell receptor beta chain in context. Its antigen is unknown. Lacking the conserved final phenylalanine or tryptophan, this CDR3 likely reflects a read error. The sample is drawn from a study of cytomegalovirus exposure and HLA in healthy donors. Study-level findings and limits: A later analysis associated 15,000 to 20,000 TCR beta sequences with HLA alleles at a 0.05 false discovery rate. Later work found that TCR association rates differed between HLA loci; DRB1 had the most and HLA-C the fewest.

Researchers ran the PCR with 60 Vbeta and 13 Jbeta primers. Method: immunoSEQ multiplex PCR; TCRdb's copy keeps in-frame clones and lacks some. The sample yields approximately 200,000 clones, about three quarters seen once. V shed 6 bases, J shed 0 bases, and the junction held 1 base outside the gene matches. Per the germline V gene, CDR1 is MRHNA and CDR2 is SNTAGT. The CDR3 contains 13 residues. The receptor's source is a man in his forties in good health and CMV-seronegative. V usage is TRBV6-4 and J usage is TRBJ1-1; the match to TRBD1 covers 7 bases. The source material was PBMCs. The CDR3 nucleotides are TGTGCCAGCAGGGGACAGATGAACACTGAAGCTTTCCTT. This sequence encodes CASRGQMNTEAFL.